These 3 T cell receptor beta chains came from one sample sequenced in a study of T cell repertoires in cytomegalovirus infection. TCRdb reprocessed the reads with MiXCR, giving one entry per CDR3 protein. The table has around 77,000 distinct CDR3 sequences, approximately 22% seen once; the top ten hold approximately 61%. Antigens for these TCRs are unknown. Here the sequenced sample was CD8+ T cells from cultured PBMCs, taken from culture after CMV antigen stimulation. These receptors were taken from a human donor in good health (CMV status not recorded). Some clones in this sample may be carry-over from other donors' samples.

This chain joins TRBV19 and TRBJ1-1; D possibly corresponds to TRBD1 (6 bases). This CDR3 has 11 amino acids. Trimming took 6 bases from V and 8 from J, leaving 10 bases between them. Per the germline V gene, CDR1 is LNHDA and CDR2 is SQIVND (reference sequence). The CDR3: CASRQGLEAFF. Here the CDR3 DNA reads TGTGCCAGTAGACAGGGACTAGAAGCTTTCTTT. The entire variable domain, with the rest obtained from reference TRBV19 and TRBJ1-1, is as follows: DGGITQSPKYLFRKEGQNVTLSCEQNLNHDAMYWYRQDPGQGLRLIYYSQIVNDFQKGDIAEGYSVSREKKESFPLTVTSAQKNPTAFYLCASRQGLEAFFGQGTRLTVV.

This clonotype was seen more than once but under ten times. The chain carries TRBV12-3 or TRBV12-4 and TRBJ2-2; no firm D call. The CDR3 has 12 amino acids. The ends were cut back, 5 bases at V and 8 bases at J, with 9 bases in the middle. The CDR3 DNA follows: TGTGCCAGCAGTACCCTTGGGGGGGAGCTGTTTTTT. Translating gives CASSTLGGELFF.

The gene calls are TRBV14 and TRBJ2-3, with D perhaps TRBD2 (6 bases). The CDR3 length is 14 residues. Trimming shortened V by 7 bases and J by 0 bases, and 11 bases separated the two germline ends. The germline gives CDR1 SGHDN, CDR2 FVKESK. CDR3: CASKATSSTDTQYF. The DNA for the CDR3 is TGTGCCAGCAAGGCCACTAGCAGCACAGATACGCAGTATTTT. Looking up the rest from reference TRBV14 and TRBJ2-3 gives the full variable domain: EAGVTQFPSHSVIEKGQTVTLRCDPISGHDNLYWYRRVMGKEIKFLLHFVKESKQDESGMPNNRFLAERTGGTYSTLKVQPAELEDSGVYFCASKATSSTDTQYFGPGTRLTVL.